Following are 2 T cell receptor beta chains from one sample sequenced in a study of Tregs in tolerant kidney transplant recipients. This table comes from immunoSEQ multiplex PCR, and its TCRdb copy is limited to in-frame clones, with some not included. The sample table sets out around 48,000 clones. Sequencing used CD4+ T cells from blood, obtained before the transplant. All receptors derive from a human donor who received a combined kidney and bone marrow transplant.

A remark on this clone: The sequence runs out 3 residues before the end of the CDR3; the remainder is reconstructed from the germline J gene. The rearrangement uses TRBV6-1 and TRBJ2-5; unclear D gene. CDR3 length: 15 amino acids. The V gene lost 2 bases and the J gene lost 2 bases, with 12 bases spanning the gap. Germline V lookup: CDR1 MNHNS, CDR2 SASEGT. CDR3 residues: CASSERAGLQETQYF. Incomplete CDR3 DNA: TGTGCCAGCAGTGAACGAGCAGGCCTGCAAGAGACC.

To note about this clone: Coverage ceases 3 residues before the CDR3 finishes, and the germline J gene fills in the end. The chain links TRBV20-1 to TRBJ2-1; 14 bases agree with TRBD2. The CDR3 consists of 16 residues. Germline trimming cut 2 bases from V and 9 bases from J; bases unmatched to any gene: 9. CDR1 is DFQATT, CDR2 SNEGSKA, per germline (reference sequence). The DNA read from the CDR3 is TGCAGTGCTAGAAGGGCCGGGACTAGCGGGAGTTCTGAG. Amino acids: CSARRAGTSGSSE. The CDR3 reads in full as CSARRAGTSGSSEQFF.